The 11 T cell receptor beta chains below come from one sample, sequenced in a study of neurological immune-mediated disorders. Noted time point: longitudinal time-point 1 (baseline). Each CDR3 protein gets one entry after TCRdb re-called the 5' RACE reads with MiXCR. The sample lists 35,000 to 45,000 distinct CDR3 sequences; 3% to 3.5% were seen once. Sequenced input: PBMCs. The receptors shown here come from a woman aged 55-69 years with multiple sclerosis.

This clonotype showed up many times. This chain connects TRBV6-2 or TRBV6-3 to TRBJ2-7; D call uncertain. The germline CDR1 and CDR2 sequences are MNHEY and SVGEGT. Between the trimmed V and J ends, which lost 2 bases and 2 bases, there was a span of 7 bases. The CDR3 runs 13 residues. CDR3: CASSYGVAYEQYF. The CDR3 nucleotides are TGTGCCAGCAGTTACGGTGTAGCCTACGAGCAGTACTTC.

For this clonotype: The conserved closing phenylalanine or tryptophan is absent in this CDR3, likely reflecting a read error. The J gene is TRBJ2-1, the V gene TRBV20-1, with 15 bases matching TRBD2. The germline V gene has CDR1 DFQATT and CDR2 SNEGSKA (reference sequence). V gave up 6 bases and J gave up 5 bases; unmatched junction bases: 14. This CDR3 has 18 residues. The CDR3 reads CSAQGLAGGSLYDNEQFP. The CDR3 DNA follows: TGCAGTGCCCAGGGACTAGCGGGGGGCTCTTTATATGACAATGAGCAGTTCCCC.

A few counts support this clonotype. V usage is TRBV29-1 and J usage is TRBJ1-4; 11 bases match TRBD1. Per germline, CDR1 SQVTM and CDR2 ANQGSEA. Trimming cost V 7 bases and J 8 bases; bases outside gene matches: 6. The CDR3 is 13 residues long. The CDR3 spells CSAGTGGREKLFF. The CDR3, as DNA: TGCAGCGCCGGGACAGGGGGTAGGGAAAAACTGTTTTTT.

Ten or more counts support this clonotype. The gene calls are TRBV7-9 and TRBJ2-2; 14 bases map to TRBD2. V lost 5 bases to trimming and J lost 5 bases; unmatched junction nucleotides: 4. The CDR3 runs 16 residues. The germline V gene encodes CDR1 SEHNR and CDR2 FQNEAQ (reference sequence). CDR3 nucleotide sequence: TGTGCCAGCAGCCCAGGGACTAGCGGGGGAACCGGGGAGCTGTTTTTT. Translation: CASSPGTSGGTGELFF.

This clonotype was observed many times. This chain joins TRBV5-1 and TRBJ1-1; maybe TRBD1 (5 bases). This CDR3 is 17 amino acids long. The V gene's germline CDR1 is SGHRS and CDR2 YFSETQ. V was clipped by 4 bases and J by 2 bases, with 21 bases between them. The CDR3 region is CASSHHESGMGNTEAFF. The CDR3, as DNA: TGCGCCAGCAGCCACCATGAGTCAGGGATGGGAAACACTGAAGCTTTCTTT.

There are a few counts of this clonotype. The missing conserved phenylalanine or tryptophan at the end of this CDR3 makes a read error likely. V usage is TRBV12-3 or TRBV12-4 and J usage is TRBJ2-2, with unresolved D. This CDR3 contains 12 residues. Between the trimmed V and J ends, which lost 2 bases and 7 bases, there was a span of 5 bases. The CDR3 nucleotides are TGTGCCAGCAGTTTATGGGGCGGGGAGCTGTTTAAT. Amino acid sequence: CASSLWGGELFN.

This clonotype has ten or more counts. This sequence may be a read error, since a much larger clone differs from it by one base. The chain couples TRBV9 to TRBJ1-2; possibly TRBD1 for D (6 bases). Germline-derived CDR1 and CDR2 are SGDLS and YYNGEE. The CDR3 has 14 amino acids. V was trimmed by 0 bases and J by 2 bases, leaving 8 bases between them. CDR3 residues: CASSVDTGNYGYTF. DNA for the CDR3: TGTGCCAGCAGCGTAGACACAGGGAACTATGGCTACACCTTC.

The sample holds many counts of this clonotype. The V call is TRBV29-1, the J call TRBJ2-3, with D perhaps given as TRBD1 or TRBD2 (6 bases each). Between the trimmed V and J ends, which lost 4 bases and 1 base, there was a span of 12 bases. Germline assignment: CDR1 SQVTM and CDR2 ANQGSEA. The CDR3 is made up of 14 amino acids. The CDR3 DNA follows: TGCAGCGTTGGGGGGGCAGGGGGCACAGATACGCAGTATTTT. It yields the protein CSVGGAGGTDTQYF.

This clonotype came up many times. The chain is built from TRBV20-1 and TRBJ1-2; 8 bases are shared with TRBD1. This CDR3 region has 13 residues. With 3 bases clipped from V and 2 bases from J, the junction kept 2 bases outside the gene matches. The germline V gene has CDR1 DFQATT and CDR2 SNEGSKA (reference sequence). The CDR3 here is CSARDRVNYGYTF. The CDR3 nucleotides read TGCAGTGCTAGGGACAGGGTGAACTATGGCTACACCTTC.

There are many counts of this clonotype. The chain has TRBV5-1 and TRBJ2-3; 8 positions match TRBD1. CDR1 is SGHRS and CDR2 is YFSETQ in the germline V gene. The V segment lost 4 bases and the J segment 0 bases; nucleotides outside the gene matches: 4. This CDR3 region has 15 residues. CDR3 DNA sequence: TGCGCCAGCAGCCTGCGGACAGGGAGCACAGATACGCAGTATTTT. This translates into CASSLRTGSTDTQYF.

This clonotype was found many times. V is TRBV5-1 and J is TRBJ2-2; D is unclear. Germline CDR1 reads SGHRS; CDR2 reads YFSETQ. CDR3 length: 16 residues. V gave up 0 bases and J gave up 4 bases, with 13 bases separating them. CDR3 DNA: TGCGCCAGCAGCTTGGTTGGCAACCTGGTCACCGGGGAGCTGTTTTTT. Protein: CASSLVGNLVTGELFF.